The entry that follows covers one T cell receptor (beta chain) sequence. These data originate in a study of blood T cells in healthy people across ages. Study in general: Every two T cells gave about one barcoded beta molecule via template switching.

This CDR3 is 14 amino acids long. CDR1 is MNHEY, CDR2 SVGAGI, per germline. The ends lost 6 bases at V and 2 bases at J; junction bases unmatched: 4. Primers used in a second PCR of roughly 7 to 12 cycles were a sample-barcoded 5' primer and a J-beta primer mix. TCRdb analysed the 5' RACE reads with MiXCR anew, one entry per CDR3 protein. The data show roughly 1.4 million distinct CDR3 sequences, with approximately 60% seen just once and 5% to 7% held by the top ten. The sequence was collected from a man aged 18 to 30 in good health. V gene TRBV6-5 combines with J gene TRBJ2-3; 8 nucleotides agree with TRBD2. The source material was blood. The CDR3 loop reads CASRLSGDTDTQYF. The CDR3 DNA is TGTGCCAGCAGACTTAGCGGGGACACAGATACGCAGTATTTT.